The clone carrying this T cell receptor (beta chain) appeared many times. V was pared by 5 bases and J by 8 bases, with 4 bases of the junction left unmatched. The CDR3 consists of 15 residues. Germline V gives CDR1 SGHTA, CDR2 FQGTGA. This sample is drawn from a study of blood T cell repertoires in COVID-19. The overall study: Acute and convalescent COVID-19 specimens originated in the United States, Italy and Spain. PBMCs, B-cell-depleted T cells, or T cells were the source of the cDNA or gDNA that made up the material.

In the authors' methods: How many nucleated cells were present was estimated from reference gene primer amplification. The repertoire was sequenced with immunoSEQ multiplex PCR; TCRdb's copy has only in-frame clones and lacks some. That table gives V, J and clone size, and the DNA gave D and trimming. The table includes more than 100,000 clones, over 75% detected once. Input material: peripheral blood. The receptor comes from a woman aged 55-75 years with acute or convalescent COVID-19. The V and J genes are TRBV7-3 and TRBJ2-1, with 15 bases identical to TRBD2. CDR3 in amino acids: CASSLGLAGGDEQFF. CDR3 DNA sequence: TGTGCCAGCAGCCTGGGACTAGCGGGAGGCGATGAGCAGTTCTTC.